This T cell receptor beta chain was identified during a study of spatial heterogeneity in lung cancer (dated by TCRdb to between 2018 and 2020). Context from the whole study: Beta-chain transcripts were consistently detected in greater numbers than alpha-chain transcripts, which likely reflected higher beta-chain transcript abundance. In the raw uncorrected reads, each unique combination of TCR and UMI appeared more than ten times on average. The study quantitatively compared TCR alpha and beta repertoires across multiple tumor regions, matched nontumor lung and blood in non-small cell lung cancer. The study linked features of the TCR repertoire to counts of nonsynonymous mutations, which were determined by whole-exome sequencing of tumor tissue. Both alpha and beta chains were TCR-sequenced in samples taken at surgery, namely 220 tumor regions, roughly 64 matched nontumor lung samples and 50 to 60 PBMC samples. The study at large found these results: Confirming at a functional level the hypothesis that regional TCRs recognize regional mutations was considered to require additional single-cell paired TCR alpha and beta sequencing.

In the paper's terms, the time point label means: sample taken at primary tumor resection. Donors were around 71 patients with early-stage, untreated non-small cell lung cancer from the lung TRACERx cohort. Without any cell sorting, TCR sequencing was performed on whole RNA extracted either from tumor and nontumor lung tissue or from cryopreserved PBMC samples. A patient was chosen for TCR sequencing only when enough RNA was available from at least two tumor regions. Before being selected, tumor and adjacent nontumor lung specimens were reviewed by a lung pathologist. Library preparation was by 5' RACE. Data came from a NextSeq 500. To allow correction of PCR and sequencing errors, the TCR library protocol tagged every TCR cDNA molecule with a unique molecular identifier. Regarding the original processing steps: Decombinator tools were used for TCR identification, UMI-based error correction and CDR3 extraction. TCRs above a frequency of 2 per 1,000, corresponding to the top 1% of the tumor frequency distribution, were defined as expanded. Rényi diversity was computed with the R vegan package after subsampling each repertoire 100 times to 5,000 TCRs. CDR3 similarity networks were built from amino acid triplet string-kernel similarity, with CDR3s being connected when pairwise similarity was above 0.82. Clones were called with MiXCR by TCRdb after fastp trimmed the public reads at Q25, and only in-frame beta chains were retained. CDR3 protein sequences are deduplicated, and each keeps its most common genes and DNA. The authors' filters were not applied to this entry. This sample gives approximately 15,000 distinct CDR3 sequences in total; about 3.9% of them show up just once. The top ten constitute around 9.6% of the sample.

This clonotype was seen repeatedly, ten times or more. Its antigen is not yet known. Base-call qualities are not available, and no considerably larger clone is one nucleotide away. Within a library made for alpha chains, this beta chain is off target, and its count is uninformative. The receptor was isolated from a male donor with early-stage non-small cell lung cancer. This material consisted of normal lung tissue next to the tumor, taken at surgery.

The CDR3 here reads CASSPLAGGPGEQFF. The DNA sequence is TGTGCCAGCAGCCCGTTAGCGGGAGGGCCTGGGGAGCAGTTCTTC. The chain is assembled from TRBV5-4 and TRBJ2-1; the junction holds 11 bases that match TRBD2. There are 15 amino acids in the CDR3, from cysteine to phenylalanine inclusive. Just CDR3 DNA is preserved here, 45 bases in frame from base 1. Per the germline V gene (reference sequence), SGHNT is the CDR1 and YYREEE is the CDR2. V is pruned by 4 bases and J by 10 bases, leaving 10 bases of the junction without a gene match.